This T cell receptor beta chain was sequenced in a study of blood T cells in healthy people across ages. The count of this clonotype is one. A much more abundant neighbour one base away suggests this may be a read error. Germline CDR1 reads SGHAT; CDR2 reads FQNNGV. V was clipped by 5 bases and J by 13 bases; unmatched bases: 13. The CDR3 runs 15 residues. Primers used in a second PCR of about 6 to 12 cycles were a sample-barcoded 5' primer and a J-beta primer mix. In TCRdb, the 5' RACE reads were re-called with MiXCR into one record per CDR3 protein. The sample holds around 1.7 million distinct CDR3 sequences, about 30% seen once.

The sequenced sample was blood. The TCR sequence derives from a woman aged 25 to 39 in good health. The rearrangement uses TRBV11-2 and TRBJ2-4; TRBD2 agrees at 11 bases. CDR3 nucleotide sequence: TGTGCCAGCAGCCCTGGACTAGCGGGTTTCTACAAGCAGTACTTC. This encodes CASSPGLAGFYKQYF.